This T cell receptor (beta chain) derives from a study of patients and donors after allogeneic stem cell transplantation. The germline V and J ends were trimmed by 5 bases and 1 base, with 9 bases remaining between them. The CDR3 runs to 13 residues. Germline V gives CDR1 MDHEN, CDR2 SYDVKM. TCRdb re-called the RT-PCR reads through MiXCR, storing one row per CDR3 protein. The sample yields approximately 170,000 distinct CDR3 sequences, 24% seen once. The sequencing input was blood, either unsorted or a sorted T cell fraction (not recorded which). This clonotype originated in a human donor who was either an allogeneic HSCT recipient or a stem cell or donor lymphocyte infusion donor (not recorded which). It is not recorded whose cells these are; they may come from a transplant donor. The chain joins TRBV28 to TRBJ2-7; no firm D call. The CDR3 nucleotides read TGTGCCAGCAGTCCCGTGGGGTCCTACGAGCAGTACTTC. Protein sequence: CASSPVGSYEQYF. Full variable domain (remainder filled in from reference TRBV28 and TRBJ2-7): DVKVTQSSRYLVKRTGEKVFLECVQDMDHENMFWYRQDPGLGLRLIYFSYDVKMKEKGDIPEGYSVSREKKERFSLILESASTNQTSMYLCASSPVGSYEQYFGPGTRLTVT.